This passage covers 29 T cell receptor beta chains from one sample sequenced in a study of blood T cell repertoires in COVID-19. Assay used: immunoSEQ multiplex PCR; TCRdb lists only in-frame clones, some missing. In the table there are around 140,000 clones, almost 85% of which are singletons. Sample: peripheral blood. The receptor set was obtained from a human donor with acute or convalescent COVID-19. The donor label of this sample is uncertain.

The rearrangement uses TRBV18 and TRBJ1-4; D remains unclear. Deletions cut 5 bases from V and 0 bases from J, with 7 bases between. The CDR3 runs to 14 residues. Germline-derived CDR1 and CDR2 are KGHSH and LQKENI. The CDR3 DNA reads as TGTGCCAGCTCATACAGCTCAACTAATGAAAAACTGTTTTTT. The encoded protein is CASSYSSTNEKLFF.

The chain recombines TRBV5-1 with TRBJ2-5; the match to TRBD1 covers 12 bases. V shed 4 bases, J shed 4 bases, and the junction held 5 bases outside the gene matches. In germline, CDR1 is SGHRS, CDR2 YFSETQ. This CDR3 has 15 residues. CDR3 sequence reads: CASSNPGQGAETQYF. The CDR3 DNA is TGCGCCAGCAGCAATCCGGGACAGGGGGCAGAGACCCAGTACTTC.

The sample holds one count of this clone. The rearrangement uses TRBV28 and TRBJ1-4; the match to TRBD1 covers 9 bases. V shed 6 bases, J shed 2 bases, and the junction held 10 bases outside the gene matches. CDR1 is MDHEN and CDR2 is SYDVKM in the germline V gene. This CDR3 comprises 17 residues. The CDR3 loop reads CASRPRGQGVTNEKLFF. The CDR3 DNA reads TGTGCCAGCAGGCCCCGGGGACAGGGTGTTACTAATGAAAAACTGTTTTTT. Combining the CDR3 with reference TRBV28 and TRBJ1-4 gives the whole variable domain DVKVTQSSRYLVKRTGEKVFLECVQDMDHENMFWYRQDPGLGLRLIYFSYDVKMKEKGDIPEGYSVSREKKERFSLILESASTNQTSMYLCASRPRGQGVTNEKLFFGSGTQLSVL.

The rearrangement links TRBV5-1 to TRBJ1-2; D gene ambiguous. The CDR3 is 13 amino acids. The ends were cut back, 4 bases at V and 4 bases at J, with 11 bases in the middle. Germline V gives CDR1 SGHRS, CDR2 YFSETQ. Here the CDR3 DNA reads TGCGCCAGCAGCCCTTTTAGCAGCTATGGCTACACCTTC. It codes for CASSPFSSYGYTF. Using reference TRBV5-1 and TRBJ1-2 for the parts outside the CDR3, the full variable domain is KAGVTQTPRYLIKTRGQQVTLSCSPISGHRSVSWYQQTPGQGLQFLFEYFSETQRNKGNFPGRFSGRQFSNSRSEMNVSTLELGDSALYLCASSPFSSYGYTFGSGTRLTVV.

The chain employs TRBV9 and TRBJ2-1, with D perhaps matching TRBD2 (5 bases). V lost 3 bases, J lost 12 bases, and 19 bases lay in between. Per germline, CDR1 SGDLS and CDR2 YYNGEE. This CDR3 is built from 14 residues. Here the CDR3 reads CASSALSARGWQFF. In nucleotides, the CDR3 is TGTGCCAGCAGCGCGCTGTCGGCCCGCGGGTGGCAGTTCTTC.

The CDR3 DNA reads as TGCGCCAGCAGCTTGGATACAGCCTCTGTGGCCCAGTACTTC. Translated: CASSLDTASVAQYF. The genes are TRBV5-1 and TRBJ2-5, with D hard to call. The CDR3 has 14 amino acids. V lost 0 bases and J 9 bases, leaving 15 bases between the germline ends. Looked up from germline, CDR1 is SGHRS and CDR2 is YFSETQ.

The chain recombines TRBV5-1 with TRBJ2-3; 9 nucleotides agree with TRBD2. CDR1 and CDR2 from the germline V gene are SGHRS and YFSETQ. Losses at the gene ends were 2 bases for V and 1 base for J; bases not matched to a gene: 5. The CDR3 covers 16 residues. CDR3 nucleotides: TGCGCCAGCAGCTTACGTAGCGGGGGCGGCACAGATACGCAGTATTTT. As protein: CASSLRSGGGTDTQYF. The full variable domain, with the rest looked up from reference TRBV5-1 and TRBJ2-3, is KAGVTQTPRYLIKTRGQQVTLSCSPISGHRSVSWYQQTPGQGLQFLFEYFSETQRNKGNFPGRFSGRQFSNSRSEMNVSTLELGDSALYLCASSLRSGGGTDTQYFGPGTRLTVL.

Concerning this clone: The sample carries other DNA sequences with the same CDR3. The chain links TRBV7-2 to TRBJ2-5; 11 bases align to TRBD2. V shed 5 bases, J shed 2 bases, and the junction held 7 bases outside the gene matches. The CDR3 has 16 amino acids. Germline CDR1 SGHTA, CDR2 FQGNSA. The CDR3 DNA reads TGTGCCAGCAGCCCCCTAGCGGGGGGTTATCAAGAGACCCAGTACTTC. This encodes CASSPLAGGYQETQYF.

V usage is TRBV19 and J usage is TRBJ1-6; possible D gene TRBD1, 5 bases. V lost 5 bases, J lost 3 bases, and 11 bases lay in between. The germline V gene encodes CDR1 LNHDA and CDR2 SQIVND (reference sequence). CDR3 length equals 15 residues. The CDR3 nucleotides are TGTGCCAGTAGTTCCACAGGTAGCTATAATTCACCCCTCCACTTT. Amino acids: CASSSTGSYNSPLHF.

This clone is a singleton in its sample. DNA for the CDR3: TGTGCCAGCAGTGACCCAAGAGGGGGAAGCACAGATACGCAGTATTTT. It is translated as CASSDPRGGSTDTQYF. V gene TRBV25-1 combines with J gene TRBJ2-3; D may be TRBD1 (6 bases). V dropped 3 bases and J dropped 0 bases, with 13 bases sitting between them. The CDR3 covers 16 residues. Germline CDR1 and CDR2: MGHDK and SYGVNS. Full variable domain (outside the CDR3, taken from reference TRBV25-1 and TRBJ2-3): EADIYQTPRYLVIGTGKKITLECSQTMGHDKMYWYQQDPGMELHLIHYSYGVNSTEKGDLSSESTVSRIRTEHFPLTLESARPSHTSQYLCASSDPRGGSTDTQYFGPGTRLTVL.

The chain carries TRBV5-4 and TRBJ2-1, with 8 positions matching TRBD1. The CDR3 extends over 15 amino acids. Germline CDR1 SGHNT, CDR2 YYREEE (reference sequence). After removal of 4 bases from V and 7 bases from J, the junction contained 10 bases not matched to a gene. The CDR3, as DNA: TGTGCCAGCAGCCCCGGGGACAGGTGGGGAAATGAGCAGTTCTTC. Its translation is CASSPGDRWGNEQFF.

V and J are TRBV3-1 (or the pseudogene TRBV3-2) and TRBJ2-3; 10 bases line up with TRBD1. CDR3 length: 17 residues. The V gene's germline CDR1 is LGHDT and CDR2 YNNKEL (reference sequence). J lost 2 bases, V lost 5 bases, and 10 bases had no gene match. The DNA of the CDR3 is TGTGCCAGCAGCATCCGGGACAGGGGCCCCCTCACAGATACGCAGTATTTT. The encoded protein is CASSIRDRGPLTDTQYF.

This clone was detected only a few times. The V and J genes are TRBV6-5 and TRBJ1-1; 7 positions agree with TRBD1. Germline trimming cut 4 bases from V and 1 base from J; bases unmatched to any gene: 9. Germline CDR1 reads MNHEY; CDR2 reads SVGAGI. The CDR3 has 16 residues. The CDR3 DNA is TGTGCCAGCAGTTTAGGACCGGGACAGAGGAACACTGAAGCTTTCTTT. Its translation: CASSLGPGQRNTEAFF.

This sequence joins TRBV4-3 and TRBJ1-6, with 8 bases fitting TRBD1. V dropped 2 bases and J dropped 0; count of bases not matched to a gene: 9. The CDR3 consists of 19 residues. Germline V CDR1 and CDR2: LGHNA, YSLEER. The chain's CDR3 is CASSQQRFTGGSYNSPLHF. DNA for the CDR3: TGCGCCAGCAGCCAACAGAGATTCACAGGGGGCTCCTATAATTCACCCCTCCACTTT.

The chain links TRBV11-3 to TRBJ2-3, with 7 bases lining up with TRBD2. The CDR3 sequence is 13 residues long. The junction had 2 bases not matched to a gene; V was cut back by 5 bases and J by 3 bases. Germline assignment: CDR1 SGHNT and CDR2 YENEEA. The CDR3 DNA reads as TGTGCCAGCAGCCCCGGGGGGACAGATACGCAGTATTTT. This gives the protein CASSPGGTDTQYF. Full variable domain (outside the CDR3, taken from reference TRBV11-3 and TRBJ2-3): EAGVVQSPRYKIIEKKQPVAFWCNPISGHNTLYWYLQNLGQGPELLIRYENEEAVDDSQLPKDRFSAERLKGVDSTLKIQPAELGDSAVYLCASSPGGTDTQYFGPGTRLTVL.

V is TRBV19 and J is TRBJ2-5; 13 nucleotides line up with TRBD2. Trimming took 3 bases from V and 7 from J; bases not matched to a gene: 11. Germline lookup yields CDR1 LNHDA and CDR2 SQIVND (reference sequence). This CDR3 has 17 amino acids. The CDR3 reads CASSIRTSGGPAGTQYF. Written as DNA, the CDR3 is TGTGCCAGTAGTATTAGGACTAGCGGGGGCCCGGCAGGGACCCAGTACTTC.

The genes are TRBV5-1 and TRBJ1-5, with D uncertain. V lost 0 bases and J lost 2, with 6 bases in between. The CDR3 is 14 amino acids. In germline, CDR1 is SGHRS, CDR2 YFSETQ. The CDR3 DNA follows: TGCGCCAGCAGCTTGGACAGCCGCAATCAGCCCCAGCATTTT. Translated: CASSLDSRNQPQHF.

There are a few counts of this clone. The V and J genes are TRBV29-1 and TRBJ2-3; 8 nucleotides align to TRBD1. The V segment lost 6 bases and the J segment 5 bases; nucleotides outside the gene matches: 7. There are 13 residues in the CDR3. CDR1 and CDR2 from the germline V gene are SQVTM and ANQGSEA. In DNA, the CDR3 is TGCAGCGTCCGGACAGGGTTAATAGATACGCAGTATTTT. Residues: CSVRTGLIDTQYF.

This chain joins TRBV30 and TRBJ2-7; D not certain. V was trimmed by 8 bases and J by 3 bases, leaving 17 bases between them. CDR1 and CDR2 from the germline V gene are GTSNPN and SVGIG (reference sequence). The CDR3 runs to 13 residues. CDR3 loop: CAGTPRMSYEQYF. In DNA form, the CDR3 reads TGTGCCGGCACCCCCAGGATGAGCTACGAGCAGTACTTC.

This chain connects TRBV7-2 to TRBJ1-5; D not certain. Germline V lookup: CDR1 SGHTA, CDR2 FQGNSA. Trimming took off 4 bases at V and 3 bases at J, with 4 bases between the two ends. The CDR3 runs 12 residues. The CDR3 spells CASSSPNQPQHF. The CDR3, as DNA: TGTGCCAGCAGCTCTCCCAATCAGCCCCAGCATTTT.

The rearrangement uses TRBV29-1 and TRBJ2-7, with 8 bases that match TRBD1. The germline CDR1 and CDR2 sequences are SQVTM and ANQGSEA. V trimming: 5 bases; J trimming: 2 bases; junction bases outside the gene matches: 5. There are 13 residues in the CDR3. CDR3 nucleotide sequence: TGCAGCGTTCGGGACAGGTCTACCTACGAGCAGTACTTC. Amino acids: CSVRDRSTYEQYF.

The rearrangement uses TRBV4-2 and TRBJ2-5; 12 bases align to TRBD2. V shed 1 base, J shed 4 bases, and the junction held 10 bases outside the gene matches. The germline gives CDR1 LGHNA, CDR2 YNFKEQ. This CDR3 has 18 residues. DNA of the CDR3: TGTGCCAGCAGCCAAGCGCCTAGCGGGGGGGGCGTGGGAGAGACCCAGTACTTC. Protein product: CASSQAPSGGGVGETQYF.

The chain has TRBV10-2 and TRBJ2-1, with D unclear. The ends were cut back, 3 bases at V and 0 bases at J, with 6 bases in the middle. The CDR3 consists of 14 residues. Germline V gives CDR1 WSHSY, CDR2 SAAADI. The CDR3 DNA is TGCGCCAGCAGTGACTGGAGCTCCTACAATGAGCAGTTCTTC. This encodes CASSDWSSYNEQFF.

This sequence joins TRBV5-1 and TRBJ1-4; TRBD1 agrees at 9 bases. Per the germline V gene, CDR1 is SGHRS and CDR2 is YFSETQ. V lost 1 base, J lost 7 bases, and 5 bases stayed unmatched. The CDR3 totals 15 residues. This CDR3 reads CASSLNRGRGEKLFF. In DNA form, the CDR3 reads TGCGCCAGCAGCTTGAACAGGGGGCGGGGTGAAAAACTGTTTTTT.

The chain uses TRBV4-1 and TRBJ1-3, with D possibly being TRBD1 (6 bases). V lost 4 bases to trimming and J lost 3 bases, with 13 bases between them. This CDR3 comprises 15 residues. Germline V gives CDR1 MGHRA, CDR2 YSYEKL. This CDR3 is CASSPQGLGGNTIYF. Here the CDR3 DNA reads TGCGCCAGCAGCCCGCAGGGGTTAGGTGGAAACACCATATATTTT.

The chain combines TRBV28 with TRBJ1-5; the D gene is possibly TRBD1 (5 bases). There are 15 residues in the CDR3. Looked up from germline, CDR1 is MDHEN and CDR2 is SYDVKM. Trimming took 0 bases from V and 9 from J, leaving 15 bases between them. The DNA of the CDR3 is TGTGCCAGCAGTTTATGGACAGATAGCAAGGGGCCCCAGCATTTT. It is translated as CASSLWTDSKGPQHF.

CDR3 nucleotides: TGCGCCAGCAGCTTGGTCCGGGGGGCGGATGGCTACACCTTC. Translated, it gives CASSLVRGADGYTF. V usage is TRBV5-1 and J usage is TRBJ1-2, with D possibly TRBD1 on 6 matching bases. Germline CDR1 reads SGHRS; CDR2 reads YFSETQ. V was clipped by 0 bases and J by 6 bases, with 12 bases between them. The CDR3 contains 14 residues.

V is TRBV9 and J is TRBJ1-3; TRBD1 matches at 10 bases. The germline V gene encodes CDR1 SGDLS and CDR2 YYNGEE. The CDR3 totals 16 residues. The V and J ends lost 5 bases and 1 base, in that order; junction bases with no gene match: 6. CDR3 bases: TGTGCCAGCAGTCCGACAGGGGGCAAATCTGGAAACACCATATATTTT. This encodes CASSPTGGKSGNTIYF. Together with reference TRBV9 and TRBJ1-3, the CDR3 gives the full variable domain: DSGVTQTPKHLITATGQRVTLRCSPRSGDLSVYWYQQSLDQGLQFLIQYYNGEERAKGNILERFSAQQFPDLHSELNLSSLELGDSALYFCASSPTGGKSGNTIYFGEGSWLTVV.

This chain uses TRBV5-5 with TRBJ2-7; 8 bases are a match to TRBD2. There are 15 residues in the CDR3. V dropped 2 bases and J dropped 0; count of bases not matched to a gene: 4. CDR1 is SGHKS, CDR2 YYEKEE, per germline (reference sequence). In DNA, the CDR3 is TGTGCCAGCAGCTTTAGCGGGGACGACTCCTACGAGCAGTACTTC. Protein: CASSFSGDDSYEQYF.